This TCR beta chain is drawn from a study of blood T cells in healthy people across ages. Primers used in a second PCR of roughly 6 to 11 cycles were a sample-barcoded 5' primer and a J-beta primer mix. TCRdb re-called the 5' RACE reads through MiXCR, storing one row per CDR3 protein. The sample holds 850,000 to 1,100,000 distinct CDR3 sequences, more than 30% seen once. Germline V CDR1 and CDR2: SQVTM, ANQGSEA. V was shortened by 6 bases and J by 7 bases, with 16 bases between the two germline ends. The CDR3 loop spans 12 amino acids. The chain is built from TRBV29-1 and TRBJ2-7, with a weak D call TRBD2 (6 bases). The sequenced sample was blood. This receptor was identified in a man between 18 and 29 years old in good health. CDR3 region: CSVGEEVQEQYF. For the CDR3, the DNA is TGCAGCGTCGGGGAGGAGGTTCAAGAGCAGTACTTC.